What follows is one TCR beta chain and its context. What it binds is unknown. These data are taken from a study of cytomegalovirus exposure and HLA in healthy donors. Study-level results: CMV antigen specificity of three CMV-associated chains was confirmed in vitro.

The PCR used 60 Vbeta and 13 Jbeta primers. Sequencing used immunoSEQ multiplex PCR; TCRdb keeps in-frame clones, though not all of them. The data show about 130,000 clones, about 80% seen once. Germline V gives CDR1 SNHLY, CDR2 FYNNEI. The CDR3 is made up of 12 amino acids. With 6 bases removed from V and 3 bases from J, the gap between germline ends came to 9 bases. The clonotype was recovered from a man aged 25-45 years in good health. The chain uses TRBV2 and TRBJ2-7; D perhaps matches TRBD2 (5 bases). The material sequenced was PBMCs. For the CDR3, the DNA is TGTGCCAGCAGGAGGGTGAACTACGAGCAGTACTTC. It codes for CASRRVNYEQYF.